This T cell receptor beta chain was obtained from a study of blood T cell repertoires in COVID-19. Study as a whole: Researchers got acute and convalescent COVID-19 samples from the United States, Italy and Spain.

The trim removed 9 bases at V and 0 bases at J, leaving 2 bases unmatched. Germline-derived CDR1 and CDR2 are KGHDR and SFDVKD. The CDR3 has 13 amino acids. In the source study's methods: From reference gene primer amplification, estimates of nucleated cell counts were derived. Clones were read by immunoSEQ multiplex PCR, and TCRdb kept only the in-frame ones, dropping some. D and trimming come from the DNA, and the V and J calls and clone size come from that table. This table has just over 650,000 clones, around 90% appearing once. The sequencing input was peripheral blood. The TCR sequence derives from a woman aged 18-29 years with acute or convalescent COVID-19. The V and J genes are TRBV24-1 and TRBJ1-1; 8 bases line up with TRBD1. Here the CDR3 DNA reads TGTGCCACCCGGGACAGGATGAACACTGAAGCTTTCTTT. Translating it yields CATRDRMNTEAFF.